The clone carrying this TCR beta chain turned up a few times. Its target is unknown. This entry belongs to a study of beta chain features in type 1 diabetes. For the study at large: Across all samples, some 110 million sorted cells were examined. Study-wide findings and caveats: PCR might show a preference for shorter templates, equally across patients and controls. TCRB CDR3s from Type 1 diabetes patients were moderately but significantly shorter in all four CD4+ subsets. Sequencing used cDNA, and cells with high TCR expression could therefore be over-represented. Reduced insertions and increased deletions marked VDJ junctions in type 1 diabetes patients.

Trimming removed 3 bases from V and 0 bases from J, with 8 bases in between. In germline, CDR1 is SGHTA, CDR2 FQGNSA. This CDR3 has 14 amino acids. Sequencing targeted expressed TCRB transcripts, as all isolated RNA had been reverse transcribed. TCRdb keeps only in-frame clones here, not all; method: immunoSEQ multiplex PCR. The sample shows 600,000 to 750,000 clones, approximately 13% of them seen only once. This TCR was sampled from a man between 25 and 39 years old with type 1 diabetes. The specimen sequenced was naive CD4+ T cells from blood. The chain couples TRBV7-2 to TRBJ1-2, with D unresolved. Written as DNA, the CDR3 is TGTGCCAGCAGCTTTGACCGTCCTAACTATGGCTACACCTTC. Translated: CASSFDRPNYGYTF. Using reference TRBV7-2 and TRBJ1-2 for the parts outside the CDR3, the full variable domain is GAGVSQSPSNKVTEKGKDVELRCDPISGHTALYWYRQSLGQGLEFLIYFQGNSAPDKSGLPSDRFSAERTGGSVSTLTIQRTQQEDSAVYLCASSFDRPNYGYTFGSGTRLTVV.